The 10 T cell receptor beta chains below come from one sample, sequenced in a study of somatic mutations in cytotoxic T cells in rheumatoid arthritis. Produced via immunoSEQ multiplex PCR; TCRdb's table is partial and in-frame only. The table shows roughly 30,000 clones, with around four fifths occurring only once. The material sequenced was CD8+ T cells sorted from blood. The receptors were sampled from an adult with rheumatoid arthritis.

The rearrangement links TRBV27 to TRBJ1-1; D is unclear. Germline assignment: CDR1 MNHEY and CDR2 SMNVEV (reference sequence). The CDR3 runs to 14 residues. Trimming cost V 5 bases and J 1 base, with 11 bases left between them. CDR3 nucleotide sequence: TGTGCCAGCAGTCCCGGACGGGCGAACACTGAAGCTTTCTTT. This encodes CASSPGRANTEAFF.

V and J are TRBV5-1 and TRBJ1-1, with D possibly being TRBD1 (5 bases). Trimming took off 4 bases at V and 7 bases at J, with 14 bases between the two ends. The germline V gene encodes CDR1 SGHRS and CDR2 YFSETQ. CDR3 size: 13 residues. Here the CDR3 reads CASSPNWGSEAFF. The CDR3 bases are TGCGCCAGCAGCCCTAACTGGGGGAGTGAAGCTTTCTTT.

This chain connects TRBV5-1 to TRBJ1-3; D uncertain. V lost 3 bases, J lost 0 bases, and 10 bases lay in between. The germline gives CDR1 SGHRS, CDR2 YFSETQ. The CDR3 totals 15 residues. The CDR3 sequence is CASSSTANSGNTIYF. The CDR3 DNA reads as TGCGCCAGCAGCTCCACCGCGAACTCTGGAAACACCATATATTTT.

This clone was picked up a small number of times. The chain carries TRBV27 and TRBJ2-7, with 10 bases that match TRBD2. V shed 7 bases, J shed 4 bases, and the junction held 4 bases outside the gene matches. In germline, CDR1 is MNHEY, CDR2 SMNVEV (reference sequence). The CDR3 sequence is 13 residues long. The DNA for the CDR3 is TGTGCCAGCAAATATAGCGGGGGGTACGAGCAGTACTTC. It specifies CASKYSGGYEQYF.

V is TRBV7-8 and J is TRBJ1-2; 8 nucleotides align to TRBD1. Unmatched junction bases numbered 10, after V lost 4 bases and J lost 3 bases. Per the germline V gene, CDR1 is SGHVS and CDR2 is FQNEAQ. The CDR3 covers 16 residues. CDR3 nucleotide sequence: TGTGCCAGCAGCTCAGCTACGGACAGGGAGGACTATGGCTACACCTTC. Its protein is CASSSATDREDYGYTF. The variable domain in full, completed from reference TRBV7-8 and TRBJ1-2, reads GAGVSQSPRYKVAKRGQDVALRCDPISGHVSLFWYQQALGQGPEFLTYFQNEAQLDKSGLPSDRFFAERPEGSVSTLKIQRTQQEDSAVYLCASSSATDREDYGYTFGSGTRLTVV.

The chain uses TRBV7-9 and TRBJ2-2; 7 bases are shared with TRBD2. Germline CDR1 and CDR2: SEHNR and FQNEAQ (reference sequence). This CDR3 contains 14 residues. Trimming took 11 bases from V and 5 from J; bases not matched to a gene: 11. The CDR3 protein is CAVVMGEGTGELFF. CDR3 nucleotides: TGTGCCGTCGTGATGGGGGAGGGAACCGGGGAGCTGTTTTTT.

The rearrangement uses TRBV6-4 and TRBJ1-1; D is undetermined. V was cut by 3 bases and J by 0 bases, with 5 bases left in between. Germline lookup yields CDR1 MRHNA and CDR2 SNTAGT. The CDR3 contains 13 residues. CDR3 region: CASSERVNTEAFF. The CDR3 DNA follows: TGTGCCAGCAGTGAACGGGTGAACACTGAAGCTTTCTTT.

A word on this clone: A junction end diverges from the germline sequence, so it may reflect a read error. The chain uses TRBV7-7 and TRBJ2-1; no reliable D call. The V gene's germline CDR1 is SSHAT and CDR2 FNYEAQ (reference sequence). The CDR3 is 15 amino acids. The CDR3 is CASSTAASSYNEQFF. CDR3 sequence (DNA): TGTGCTAGCAGCACGGCGGCCAGCTCCTACAATGAGCAGTTCTTC.

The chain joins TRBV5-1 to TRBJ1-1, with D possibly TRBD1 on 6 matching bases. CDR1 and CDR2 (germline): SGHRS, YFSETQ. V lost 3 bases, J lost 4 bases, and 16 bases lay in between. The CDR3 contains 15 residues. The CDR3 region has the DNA TGCGCCAGCAGCTGGGGGTACAGGGCGAGCACTGAAGCTTTCTTT. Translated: CASSWGYRASTEAFF.

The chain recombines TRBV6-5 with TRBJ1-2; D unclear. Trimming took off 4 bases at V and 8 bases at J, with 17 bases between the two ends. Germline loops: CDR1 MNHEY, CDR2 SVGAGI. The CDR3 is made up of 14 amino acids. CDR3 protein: CASSFSPLGWGYTF. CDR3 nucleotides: TGTGCCAGCAGTTTTTCTCCACTGGGTTGGGGCTACACCTTC.